This T cell receptor (beta chain) stems from a study of cytomegalovirus exposure and HLA in healthy donors (dated by TCRdb to about 2017). For the study in its entirety: An earlier analysis of approximately 550 of the donors reported 250 to 300 Gb of sequence data and around 110 million unique TCR beta sequences from some 180 million T cells. High-throughput TCR immunosequencing, statistical association of individual TCRs with disease status, and machine learning were combined to predict cytomegalovirus infection status. An earlier analysis of some 600 of the donors applied high-throughput TCR beta sequencing to assess whether each TCR beta V gene segment acted as functional or pseudogenic. Of the approximately 370 genotyped donors, roughly 80% were placed in the genetic ancestry cluster associated with self-reported Caucasian donors. Every discovery cohort repertoire had been produced on one sequencing platform. Rather than using new phenotypic data, the later analysis identified candidate immune exposures from TCR beta sequences and from how often those sequences occurred across donors. Roughly 290 gigabases of sequencing data and 91 million or so unique TCR sequences made up an early release that covered approximately 620 HLA-typed donors. The T cell repertoires of around 670 subjects were profiled by immunosequencing and related to cytomegalovirus serostatus. Typing coverage varied by locus: roughly 629-640 donors for A, B, C, DRB1 and DQB1; roughly 560 for DQA1; more than 600 for DPA1; 450 to 480 for DPB1. Class I and class II HLA loci were covered by the typing at four-digit resolution. Roughly 5 DR-DQ haplotypes were treated as single units for association and clustering because of strong linkage in the cohort. The study aimed to test whether cataloging public T cell receptors could reveal signatures of past pathogen exposure. On average, 235,054 unique TCR beta nucleotide sequences were sequenced per donor among 350 to 400 genotyped donors of the cohort, with roughly 18% of those sequences being non-productive. To study patterns of TCR occurrence, a later analysis re-analyzed previously published TCR beta repertoires from 666 donors and added high-resolution HLA genotyping. Donor age, sex, ethnicity and CMV serostatus were compiled alongside the repertoire data. In addition to the first cohort of roughly 700 subjects, a separate validation cohort of approximately 130 different subjects was used. Genome-wide SNP genotypes for about 65% of the roughly 670 donors were used in a later genetic analysis, which treated that subset as a discovery cohort.

Library preparation was by the immunoSEQ multiplex PCR assay. For the multiplex PCR, a mixture combining 60 forward primers for TCR Vbeta segments and 13 reverse primers for TCR Jbeta segments was used. Amplification of the CDR3 region of rearranged TCR beta genes was performed with a multiplex PCR assay on genomic DNA. On the Illumina HiSeq System, the amplified TCR beta libraries were sequenced as 87-base-pair reads. The study's processing was this. A later analysis tallied roughly 80 million unique TCR beta chains across the 700 or so repertoires, and some 10 million of those chains were shared by two or more donors. Raw reads were error-corrected and collapsed into unique sequences with a nearest-neighbor algorithm that merged closely related sequences to remove PCR and sequencing errors. Alignment of CDR3 sequences to IMGT reference sequences was used to assign V, D and J gene segments. For a sequence to be retained, a match of at least six nucleotides to both a V gene segment and a J gene segment was required. Rearrangements were called productive when the CDR3 lacked stop codons and stayed in frame with V and J; all others were non-productive. CDR3 was defined according to IMGT convention as the region running from the second conserved V-encoded cysteine to the conserved J-encoded phenylalanine. Sequences without an unambiguous match to a single V gene segment were excluded from the earlier analysis of several hundred of the donors. An earlier analysis of a few hundred of the donors classified V segments as functional when productive rearrangements were above 56.7% and as segregating when the standard deviation between donors was above 5%. To diagnose cytomegalovirus status from the catalog of TCR beta chain sequences, a statistical classification framework was built. In a later analysis, TCR nucleotide sequences were compared against IMGT/GENE-DB human TR gene sequences so that V and J genes could be assigned. In a later analysis, CDR3 sequences and most-parsimonious VDJ recombination scenarios were assigned using the TCRdist pipeline. A later analysis defined each TCR beta chain by its CDR3 amino acid sequence plus V-gene family, and excluded reads lacking a unique V-gene family. As a way to deal with suspected cross-contamination and a sequencing artifact, a later analysis dropped 640 or so nucleotide sequences that were highly shared and had low generation probability. For each public chain, a later analysis derived a clonal expansion index from normalized ranks of inferred template counts within each repertoire. Generation probabilities in a later analysis came from a VDJ recombination model fitted to out-of-frame rearrangements, and those results were checked against IGoR. Hypergeometric tests were used in a later analysis to score TCR-TCR, TCR-HLA and TCR-CMV co-occurrence, with a repertoire-size bias correction applied to the TCR pairs. In a later analysis, false discovery rates were estimated by permuting HLA or CMV assignments 20 times. In a later analysis, co-occurring TCRs were grouped with DBSCAN, and TCRdist sequence similarity was added when clustering was performed within HLA-allele-positive subsets. For co-occurrence clustering, repertoires with fewer than 30,000 or more than 120,000 public chains were excluded, along with five repertoires with anomalous nucleotide sharing. Drawn from immuneACCESS, this table holds only the in-frame rearrangements with V and J called that TCRdb kept. Clones are partly lost; checked studies trace under half to an unresolved V gene and leave the rest unexplained. V and J calls and clone size are those listed in that table; D and trimming were worked out from the DNA. Present in this sample are more than 200,000 clones, roughly 68% of which were seen just once. Around 3% of the sample goes to the ten largest clones.

Ends trimmed: V by 5 bases, J by 6 bases; bases unmatched to a gene: 7. Based on the germline V gene (reference sequence), the CDR1 and CDR2 sequences are SSHAT and FNYEAQ. Measured from the cysteine to the phenylalanine, the CDR3 is 14 residues long. The only DNA kept is the CDR3, 42 bases in frame from the first base. Findings and caveats that apply to the study as a whole: A further reported finding was that TCR beta sequences accurately predicted the HLA-A and HLA-B alleles for most subjects in the first cohort. Assigning TCR associations to individual alleles was difficult when HLA alleles, especially DR and DQ, strongly co-occurred. A group of highly shared sequence variants was considered likely to be a technical artifact of the sequencing pipeline. The study gave a list of over 150 TCR beta chains associated with cytomegalovirus. According to a later genetic analysis, donors in an Asian-associated ancestry cluster had fewer N-insertions in productive TCRs than the approximately 630-donor mean. Compared with equally common non-associated chains, HLA-associated TCR beta chains in a later analysis were more clonally expanded and had lower generation probabilities. Because HLA typing was unavailable for some donors at each locus, only the typed subset was used in association tests. For the cohort, immune exposure information was limited to CMV serostatus. A later analysis found that TCR association rates varied across HLA loci, with DRB1 alleles showing the most associated TCRs and HLA-C alleles the fewest. Linkage disequilibrium might explain the correlated functional status among segregating V segments, but an unknown experimental factor could not be ruled out. Roughly uniform sequencing depth across donors was assumed in presence/absence analyses, although this assumption may not hold. The authors suggested that the approach could potentially be extended to other disease states and immunological phenotypes. Broadly in line with IMGT annotations, most TCR beta V segments showed up in productive rearrangements about 87% or about 30% of the time in an earlier analysis of 450 to 750 of the donors. In a later analysis, most CMV-associated TCR beta chains were found to appear HLA-restricted, with HLA associations seemingly driven largely by CMV exposure. In a later analysis, several top co-occurrence clusters were reported to appear linked to parvovirus B19, influenza, CMV and Epstein-Barr virus. In vitro tests confirmed that three of the cytomegalovirus-associated TCR beta chains recognize cytomegalovirus antigens. Only TCR beta chains were sequenced in this cohort, and the absence of alpha or paired-chain data limited detectable features. Because the 87-base-pair reads could not distinguish some IMGT-functional V segments, including TRBV6-2 and TRBV6-3, those segments were excluded. Cytomegalovirus status was reported to be diagnosed by the classifier with high specificity and sensitivity in both the original and validation cohorts. A later genetic analysis associated a missense DCLRE1C variant with V-gene and J-gene trimming of TCR beta chains, and an independent cohort replicated the association. Across donors, most TCR sequences were observed very rarely, whereas some public TCRs were present in many individuals. Approximately 18 rarely observed V segments, including chromosome 9 orphons, were excluded from the earlier analysis of approximately 500 of the donors because counts were too low. In a later analysis, around 15,000 TCR beta sequences were associated with specific HLA alleles at a false discovery rate of 0.05.

The cohort consisted of more than 650 healthy bone marrow donors. Cohort members were all nominally healthy when sampled, although unrecorded immune exposures were likely present. The donor was CMV seropositive and was included in the group of approximately 310 seropositive cohort members. Each donor provided a peripheral blood sample, and peripheral blood mononuclear cells were used for TCR beta sequencing. The Qiagen DNeasy Blood Extraction Kit was used to extract genomic DNA from the blood cell samples. As concerns this clone: Its antigen is not yet known. Base quality data are lacking; no much larger clone is found one base away.

The sequenced sample was PBMCs. The sequence was collected from a man in his forties or fifties in good health and CMV-seropositive. This chain joins TRBV7-7 to TRBJ2-3, and 8 bases in between align with TRBD2. The CDR3 region: CASSPGLAGDTQYF. The DNA sequence is as follows: TGTGCCAGCAGCCCCGGACTAGCCGGGGATACGCAGTATTTT.